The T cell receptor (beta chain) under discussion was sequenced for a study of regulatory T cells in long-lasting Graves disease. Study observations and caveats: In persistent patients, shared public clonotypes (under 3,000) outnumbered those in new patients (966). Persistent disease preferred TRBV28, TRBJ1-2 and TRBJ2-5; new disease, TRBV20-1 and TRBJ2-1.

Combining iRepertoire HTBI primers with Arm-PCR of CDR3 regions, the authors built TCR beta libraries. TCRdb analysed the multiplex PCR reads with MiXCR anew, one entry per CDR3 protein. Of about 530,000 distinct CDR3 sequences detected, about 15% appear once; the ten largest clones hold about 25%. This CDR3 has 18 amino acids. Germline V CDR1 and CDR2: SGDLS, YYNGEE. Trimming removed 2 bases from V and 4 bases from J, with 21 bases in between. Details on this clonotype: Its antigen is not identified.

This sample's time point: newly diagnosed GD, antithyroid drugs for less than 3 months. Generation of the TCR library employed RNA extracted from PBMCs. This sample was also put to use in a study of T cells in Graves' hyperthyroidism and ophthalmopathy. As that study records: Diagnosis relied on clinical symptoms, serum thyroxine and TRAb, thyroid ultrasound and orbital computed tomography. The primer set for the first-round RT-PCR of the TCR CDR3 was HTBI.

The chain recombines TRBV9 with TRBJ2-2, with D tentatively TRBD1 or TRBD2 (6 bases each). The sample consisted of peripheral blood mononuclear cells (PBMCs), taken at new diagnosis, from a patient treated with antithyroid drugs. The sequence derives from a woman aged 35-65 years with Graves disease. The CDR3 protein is CASSVGGLAGPGTGELFF. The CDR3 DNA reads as TGTGCCAGCAGCGTGGGGGGCCTCGCAGGTCCGGGCACCGGGGAGCTGTTTTTT. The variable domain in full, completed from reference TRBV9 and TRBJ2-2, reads DSGVTQTPKHLITATGQRVTLRCSPRSGDLSVYWYQQSLDQGLQFLIQYYNGEERAKGNILERFSAQQFPDLHSELNLSSLELGDSALYFCASSVGGLAGPGTGELFFGEGSRLTVL.